This T cell receptor (beta chain) was retrieved from a study of Ad26.COV2.S vaccination and SARS-CoV-2 variants. Clones were sequenced by immunoSEQ multiplex PCR, and TCRdb holds only the in-frame ones, with some missing. In the table there are around 320,000 clones, 86% of which are singletons. Treatment given: 19 received Ad26.COV2.S at low or high dose, single or two shots; 5 received placebo; per-sample allocation not given. Sampling took place 63 days after the first vaccine or placebo injection. Ad26 vector vaccine expressed Wuhan-strain SARS-CoV-2 spike. The CDR3 has 13 amino acids. The V gene's germline CDR1 is MNHEY and CDR2 SMNVEV (reference sequence). V shed 3 bases and J shed 5 bases, with 8 bases lying between them.

Sequenced here: peripheral blood, sampled in a trial of Ad26.COV2.S vaccine versus placebo. The receptor's source is a person between 18 and 59 years old who received the Ad26.COV2.S COVID-19 vaccine or a placebo. The chain uses TRBV27 and TRBJ2-1, with no clear D. Here the CDR3 reads CASSFWGNNEQFF. The CDR3 DNA reads TGTGCCAGCAGTTTTTGGGGAAACAATGAGCAGTTCTTC.